Below, one T cell receptor (beta chain) is given with its context. Germline CDR1 and CDR2: SGHDN and FVKESK. Trimming took 2 bases from V and 9 from J, leaving 16 bases between them. This CDR3 comprises 14 residues. This entry belongs to a study of blood T cell repertoires in COVID-19. Authors' data handling: The authors estimated nucleated cell counts from reference gene primer amplification. Assay: immunoSEQ multiplex PCR; the TCRdb copy retains only in-frame clones and omits some. That table supplies the V and J calls and clone size; D and trimming were determined from the DNA. The sample consists of 250,000 to 400,000 clones, 90% of them appearing once.

Sequencing was done on a sample of peripheral blood. The TCR sequence derives from a woman under 40 with COVID-19, enrolled during active disease. The chain carries TRBV14 and TRBJ2-5; D remains unclear. For the CDR3, the DNA is TGTGCCAGCAGCCAACAAACCTGGTCCGGGTCCCAGTACTTC. It is translated as CASSQQTWSGSQYF.